What follows is one T cell receptor (beta chain) and its context. This specimen comes from a study of shared clonotypes between healthy human individuals. Germline V lookup: CDR1 LNHNV, CDR2 YYDKDF (reference sequence). This CDR3 comprises 15 residues. V lost 1 base and J lost 2; bases outside the gene matches: 4. Clones were read by immunoSEQ multiplex PCR, and TCRdb kept only the in-frame ones, dropping some. The repertoire includes 450,000 to 600,000 clones, around three quarters of them detected once, and 9.5% to 15% sits in the top ten. The specimen was PBMCs. This TCR was sampled from a woman in her thirties or forties in good health. Some clones in this sample may be carry-over from other donors' samples. The chain is built from TRBV15 and TRBJ1-2; 7 bases are shared with TRBD1. The CDR3 loop reads CATSRGKQGNYGYTF. CDR3 nucleotide sequence: TGTGCCACCAGCAGAGGGAAACAGGGGAACTATGGCTACACCTTC.